These 13 T cell receptor beta chains share one sample of origin, sequenced in a study of post-analysis software for immune sequencing data. No antigens are known for them. Findings and limits, study-wide: Five TRBV segments occurring more often in patients than controls included TRBV5-6, TRBV5-1 and TRBV20-1.

Incorporated into the TCR beta cDNA libraries were unique molecular identifiers, which served to reduce PCR and sequencing biases. One entry per CDR3 protein, called by TCRdb with MiXCR from the PCR reads. The data show approximately 730,000 distinct CDR3 sequences, 40% to 55% seen once. Sequencing was carried out using blood. These receptors were obtained from a girl aged 10 to 17 with multiple sclerosis.

The chain has TRBV9 and TRBJ2-3, with D possibly being TRBD1 or TRBD2 (5 bases each). With 2 bases removed from V and 6 bases from J, the gap between germline ends came to 10 bases. CDR3 length: 13 amino acids. Germline loops: CDR1 SGDLS, CDR2 YYNGEE. This CDR3 is CASSVYGADTQYF. Written as DNA, the CDR3 is TGTGCCAGCAGCGTCTACGGGGCGGATACGCAGTATTTT.

This clonotype was seen only a few times. This chain joins TRBV29-1 and TRBJ2-5, with D perhaps assigned TRBD1 or TRBD2 (7 bases each). The germline V gene encodes CDR1 SQVTM and CDR2 ANQGSEA. V gave up 5 bases and J gave up 5 bases, with 18 bases separating them. This CDR3 has 14 residues. The CDR3 protein is CSVSGEGARETQYF. The CDR3 coding sequence is TGCAGCGTTTCCGGGGAGGGGGCGCGGGAGACCCAGTACTTC.

Only a few counts were recorded for this clonotype. The rearrangement joins TRBV11-3 to TRBJ1-2, with TRBD1 as a possible D gene (6 bases). Trimming removed 5 bases from V and 2 bases from J, with 21 bases in between. Germline V lookup: CDR1 SGHNT, CDR2 YENEEA. The CDR3 consists of 17 residues. In nucleotides, the CDR3 is TGTGCCAGCAGCGGAGAAGGGGGGCAACTACCCAACTATGGCTACACCTTC. Translation gives CASSGEGGQLPNYGYTF.

This clonotype came up many times. This chain uses TRBV12-3 or TRBV12-4 with TRBJ2-7; TRBD2 agrees at 9 bases. V gave up 5 bases and J gave up 5 bases; unmatched junction bases: 10. CDR3 length equals 15 residues. Here the CDR3 reads CASSPDLAGRDEQYF. In DNA, the CDR3 is TGTGCCAGCAGTCCCGATCTAGCGGGACGGGACGAGCAGTACTTC.

The chain carries TRBV29-1 and TRBJ2-3, with no clear D. There are 10 residues in the CDR3. CDR1 and CDR2 (germline): SQVTM, ANQGSEA. The germline V and J ends were trimmed by 7 bases and 4 bases, with 6 bases remaining between them. The CDR3 coding sequence is TGCAGCGCAGTGGCAGATACGCAGTATTTT. Translating it yields CSAVADTQYF.

This clonotype turned up a few times. This chain connects TRBV20-1 to TRBJ1-6, with D possibly TRBD1 on 5 matching bases. This CDR3 has 13 amino acids. Germline CDR1 DFQATT, CDR2 SNEGSKA (reference sequence). The CDR3 here is CISSPGHNSPLHF. The CDR3 nucleotides read TGCATCTCCAGCCCGGGACATAATTCACCCCTCCACTTT.

This clonotype appeared a few times. The rearrangement joins TRBV12-3 or TRBV12-4 to TRBJ1-1; no firm D call. The CDR3 spans 13 residues. V was shortened by 7 bases and J by 8 bases, with 17 bases between the two germline ends. This chain's CDR3 is CASKTSRGSEAFF. The CDR3 DNA sequence: TGTGCCAGCAAAACGAGTCGCGGCTCGGAAGCTTTCTTT.

V usage is TRBV24-1 and J usage is TRBJ1-2; no definite D call. Per the germline V gene, CDR1 is KGHDR and CDR2 is SFDVKD. Trimming cost V 1 base and J 4 bases, with 9 bases left between them. The CDR3 sequence is 14 residues long. The chain's CDR3 is CATSDFPETYGYTF. Written as DNA, the CDR3 is TGTGCCACCAGTGATTTTCCAGAGACCTATGGCTACACCTTC.

This clonotype was counted only a few times. The rearrangement links TRBV18 to TRBJ2-1; 8 positions agree with TRBD2. CDR3 length equals 16 residues. V was pared by 6 bases and J by 6 bases, with 13 bases of the junction left unmatched. Per germline, CDR1 KGHSH and CDR2 LQKENI. The CDR3 protein is CASSPISGTEPNEQFF. The CDR3 DNA reads as TGTGCCAGCTCCCCGATTAGCGGGACCGAGCCCAATGAGCAGTTCTTC.

The chain employs TRBV6-5 and TRBJ1-2; a weak D match, TRBD1 (6 bases). Trimming removed 6 bases from V and 6 bases from J, with 14 bases in between. CDR1 and CDR2 (germline): MNHEY, SVGAGI. This CDR3 is 13 amino acids long. CDR3 region: CASSRGPVDGYTF. The CDR3 DNA sequence: TGTGCCAGCAGCCGGGGGCCAGTTGATGGCTACACCTTC.

This clonotype was found a few times. The chain carries TRBV7-9 and TRBJ2-7; 7 nucleotides line up with TRBD1. There are 15 residues in the CDR3. With V trimmed by 4 bases and J by 3 bases, 9 bases remained unmatched. The germline V gene has CDR1 SEHNR and CDR2 FQNEAQ (reference sequence). The CDR3: CASSSRDRLYYEQYF. DNA for the CDR3: TGTGCCAGCAGCTCTCGGGACAGACTATACTACGAGCAGTACTTC. Full variable domain (remainder filled in from reference TRBV7-9 and TRBJ2-7): DTGVSQNPRHKITKRGQNVTFRCDPISEHNRLYWYRQTLGQGPEFLTYFQNEAQLEKSRLLSDRFSAERPKGSFSTLEIQRTEQGDSAMYLCASSSRDRLYYEQYFGPGTRLTVT.

This sequence joins TRBV4-1 and TRBJ2-6, with TRBD2 as a possible D gene (6 bases). Germline V CDR1 and CDR2: MGHRA, YSYEKL. V gave up 0 bases and J gave up 0 bases, with 15 bases separating them. The CDR3 is 19 amino acids. The CDR3 protein is CASSQDRGGLTSGANVLTF. Written as DNA, the CDR3 is TGCGCCAGCAGCCAAGATCGAGGAGGGCTGACCTCTGGGGCCAACGTCCTGACTTTC.

This clonotype has a handful of counts. V is TRBV7-2 and J is TRBJ2-7; D call uncertain. Trimming stripped 4 bases from V and 1 base from J, with 14 bases between. The CDR3 spans 15 residues. The germline gives CDR1 SGHTA, CDR2 FQGNSA. In DNA, the CDR3 is TGTGCCAGCAGCTCCCGGAGCTGGGATTCCTACGAGCAGTACTTC. It yields the protein CASSSRSWDSYEQYF.